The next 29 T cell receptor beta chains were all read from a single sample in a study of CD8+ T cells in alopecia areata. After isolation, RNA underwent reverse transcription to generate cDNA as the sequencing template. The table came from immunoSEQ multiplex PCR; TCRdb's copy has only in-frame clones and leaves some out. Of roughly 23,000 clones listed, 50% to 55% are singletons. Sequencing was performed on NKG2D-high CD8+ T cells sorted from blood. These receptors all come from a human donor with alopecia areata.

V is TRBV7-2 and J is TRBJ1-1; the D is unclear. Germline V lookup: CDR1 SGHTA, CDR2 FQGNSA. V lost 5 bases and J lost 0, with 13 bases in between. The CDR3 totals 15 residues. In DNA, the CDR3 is TGTGCCAGCAGCCAGGCGAATACCATGAACACTGAAGCTTTCTTT. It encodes CASSQANTMNTEAFF.

CDR3 loop: CASSLWGSTDTQYF. Here the CDR3 DNA reads TGTGCCAGCAGCTTATGGGGCAGCACAGATACGCAGTATTTT. This sequence joins TRBV7-6 and TRBJ2-3; the D gene is possibly TRBD1 (5 bases). Germline V gene sequence: CDR1 SGHVS, CDR2 FNYEAQ. The CDR3 covers 14 residues. Trimming left V 2 bases short and J 0 bases short, with 6 bases between.

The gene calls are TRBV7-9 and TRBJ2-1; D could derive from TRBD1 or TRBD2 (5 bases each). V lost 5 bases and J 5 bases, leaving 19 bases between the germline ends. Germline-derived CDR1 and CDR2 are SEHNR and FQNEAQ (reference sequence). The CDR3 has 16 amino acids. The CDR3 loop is CASSNRDLRRNNEQFF. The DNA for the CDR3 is TGTGCCAGCAGCAACCGGGACCTTAGGCGGAACAATGAGCAGTTCTTC.

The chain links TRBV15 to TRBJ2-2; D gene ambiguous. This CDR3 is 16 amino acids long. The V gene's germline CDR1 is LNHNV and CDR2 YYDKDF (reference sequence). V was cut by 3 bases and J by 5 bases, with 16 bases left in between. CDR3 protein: CATSSEVTLGTGELFF. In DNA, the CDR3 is TGTGCCACCAGCAGCGAAGTCACCTTAGGTACCGGGGAGCTGTTTTTT.

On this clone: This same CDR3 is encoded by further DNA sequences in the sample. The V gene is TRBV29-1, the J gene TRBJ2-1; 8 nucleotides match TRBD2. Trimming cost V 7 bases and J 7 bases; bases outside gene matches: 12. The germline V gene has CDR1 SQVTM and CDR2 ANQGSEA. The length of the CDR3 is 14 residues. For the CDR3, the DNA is TGCAGCGCCCTCTTTGGACTAGCTTTAAATGAGCAGTTCTTC. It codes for CSALFGLALNEQFF.

CDR3 in DNA: TGTGCCAGCAGCTCCTCCGGGACAGGGGTTTACGAGCAGTACTTC. It codes for CASSSSGTGVYEQYF. The genes are TRBV13 and TRBJ2-7; 10 bases are shared with TRBD1. The CDR3 spans 15 residues. J was trimmed by 4 bases and V by 4 bases; bases with no gene match: 7. Germline loops: CDR1 PRHDT, CDR2 FYEKMQ (reference sequence).

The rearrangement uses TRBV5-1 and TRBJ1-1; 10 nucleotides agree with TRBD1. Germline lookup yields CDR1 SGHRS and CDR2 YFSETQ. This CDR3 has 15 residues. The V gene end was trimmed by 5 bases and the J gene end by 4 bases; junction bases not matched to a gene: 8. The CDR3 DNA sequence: TGCGCCAGCAGGGCTGTGACAGGGGGCTTCACTGAAGCTTTCTTT. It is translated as CASRAVTGGFTEAFF.

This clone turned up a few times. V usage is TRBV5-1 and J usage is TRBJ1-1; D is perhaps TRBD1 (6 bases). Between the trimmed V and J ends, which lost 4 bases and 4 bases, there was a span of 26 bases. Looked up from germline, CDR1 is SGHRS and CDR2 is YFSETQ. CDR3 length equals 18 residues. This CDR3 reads CASSPAGVETKQGTEAFF. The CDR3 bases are TGCGCCAGCAGCCCGGCCGGGGTTGAAACAAAACAGGGCACTGAAGCTTTCTTT.

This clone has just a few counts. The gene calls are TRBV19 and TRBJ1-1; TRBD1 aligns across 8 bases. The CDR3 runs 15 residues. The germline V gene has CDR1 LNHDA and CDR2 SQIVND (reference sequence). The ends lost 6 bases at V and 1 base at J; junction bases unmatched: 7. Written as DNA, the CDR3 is TGTGCCAGTAGCCGACAGGGGTCGGAGAACACTGAAGCTTTCTTT. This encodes CASSRQGSENTEAFF.

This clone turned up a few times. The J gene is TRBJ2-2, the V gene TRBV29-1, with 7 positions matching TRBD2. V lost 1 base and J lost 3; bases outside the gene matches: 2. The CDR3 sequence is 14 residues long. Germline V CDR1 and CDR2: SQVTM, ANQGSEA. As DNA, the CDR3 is TGCAGCGTTGAAGCACGGGGGGACACCGGGGAGCTGTTTTTT. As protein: CSVEARGDTGELFF.

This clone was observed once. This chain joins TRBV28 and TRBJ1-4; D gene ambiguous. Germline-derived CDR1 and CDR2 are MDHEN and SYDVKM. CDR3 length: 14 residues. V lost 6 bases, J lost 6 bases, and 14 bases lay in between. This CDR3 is CASRLSTPYEKLFF. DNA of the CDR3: TGTGCCAGCAGACTCTCTACCCCGTATGAAAAACTGTTTTTT.

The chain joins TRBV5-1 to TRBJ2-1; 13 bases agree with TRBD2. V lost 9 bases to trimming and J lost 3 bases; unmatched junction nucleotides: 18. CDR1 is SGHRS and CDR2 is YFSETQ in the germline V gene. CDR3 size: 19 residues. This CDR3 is CAIWGTSGIGVGCYNEQFF. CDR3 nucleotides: TGCGCCATCTGGGGGACTAGCGGGATAGGAGTCGGATGCTACAATGAGCAGTTCTTC.

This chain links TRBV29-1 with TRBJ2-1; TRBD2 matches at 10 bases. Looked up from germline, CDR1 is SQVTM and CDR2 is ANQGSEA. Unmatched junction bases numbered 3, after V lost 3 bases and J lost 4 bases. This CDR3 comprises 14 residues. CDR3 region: CSVDAGLAYNEQFF. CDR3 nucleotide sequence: TGCAGCGTTGATGCGGGACTAGCGTACAATGAGCAGTTCTTC.

CDR3: CASSLLGTGLSYEQYF. CDR3 in DNA: TGTGCCAGCAGCCTCCTCGGGACAGGCCTCTCCTACGAGCAGTACTTC. The chain links TRBV14 to TRBJ2-5; 8 bases align to TRBD1. The better agreement between TRBJ2-7 and the DNA end casts doubt on the J call. CDR1 SGHDN and CDR2 FVKESK come from the germline V gene. The CDR3 extends over 16 amino acids.

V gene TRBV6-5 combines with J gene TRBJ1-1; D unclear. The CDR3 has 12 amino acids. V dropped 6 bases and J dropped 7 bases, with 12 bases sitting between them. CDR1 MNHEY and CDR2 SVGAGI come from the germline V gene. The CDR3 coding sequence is TGTGCCAGCAGCCCCCAAGGGATTGAAGCTTTCTTT. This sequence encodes CASSPQGIEAFF.

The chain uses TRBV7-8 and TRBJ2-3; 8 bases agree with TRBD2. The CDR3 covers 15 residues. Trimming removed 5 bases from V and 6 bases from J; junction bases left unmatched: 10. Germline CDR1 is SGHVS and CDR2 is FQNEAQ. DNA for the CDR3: TGTGCCAGCAGCCCTTACCAGCGGGAGTCGGATACGCAGTATTTT. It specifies CASSPYQRESDTQYF.

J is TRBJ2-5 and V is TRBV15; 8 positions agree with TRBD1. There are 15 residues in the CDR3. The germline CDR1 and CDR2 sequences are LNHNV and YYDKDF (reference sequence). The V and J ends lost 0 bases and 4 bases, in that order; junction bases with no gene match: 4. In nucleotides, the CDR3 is TGTGCCACCAGCAGAGATCGAGGGACAGGAGAGACCCAGTACTTC. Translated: CATSRDRGTGETQYF.

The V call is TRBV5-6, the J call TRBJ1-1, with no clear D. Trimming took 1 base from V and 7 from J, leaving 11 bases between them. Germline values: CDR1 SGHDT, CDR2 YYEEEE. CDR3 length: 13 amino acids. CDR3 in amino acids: CASSLTDWDEAFF. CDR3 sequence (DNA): TGTGCCAGCAGCTTGACGGACTGGGATGAAGCTTTCTTT. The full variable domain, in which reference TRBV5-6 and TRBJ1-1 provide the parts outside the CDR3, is DAGVTQSPTHLIKTRGQQVTLRCSPKSGHDTVSWYQQALGQGPQFIFQYYEEEERQRGNFPDRFSGHQFPNYSSELNVNALLLGDSALYLCASSLTDWDEAFFGQGTRLTVV.

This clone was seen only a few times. The CDR3 DNA reads as TGTGCCAGCAGCTTGTCGGGGCGCGGCGGGAGCTCCTACAATGAGCAGTTCTTC. As protein: CASSLSGRGGSSYNEQFF. The chain is built from TRBV7-9 and TRBJ2-1, with 7 bases that match TRBD2. With V trimmed by 3 bases and J by 0 bases, 11 bases remained unmatched. Germline V gene sequence: CDR1 SEHNR, CDR2 FQNEAQ (reference sequence). The CDR3 has 18 residues.

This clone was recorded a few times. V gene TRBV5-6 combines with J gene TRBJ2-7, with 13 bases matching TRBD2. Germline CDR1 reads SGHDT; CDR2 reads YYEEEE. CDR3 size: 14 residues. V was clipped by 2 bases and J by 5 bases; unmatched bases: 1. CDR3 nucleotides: TGTGCCAGCAGCTTCGGACTAGCGGGAGACGAGCAGTACTTC. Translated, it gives CASSFGLAGDEQYF.

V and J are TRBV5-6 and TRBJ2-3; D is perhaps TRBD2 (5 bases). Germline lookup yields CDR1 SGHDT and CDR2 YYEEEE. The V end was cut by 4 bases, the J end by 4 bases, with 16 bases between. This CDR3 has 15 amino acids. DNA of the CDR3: TGTGCCAGCAGCGGTAGCGAGGTGGCCCCAGATACGCAGTATTTT. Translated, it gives CASSGSEVAPDTQYF.

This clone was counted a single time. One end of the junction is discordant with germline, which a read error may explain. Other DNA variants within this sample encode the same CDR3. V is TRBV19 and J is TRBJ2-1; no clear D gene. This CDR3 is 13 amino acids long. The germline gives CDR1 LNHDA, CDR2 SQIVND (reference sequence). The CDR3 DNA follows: TGTGCCAGTAGGTTAGGCTCGTACAATGAGCAATTCTTC. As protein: CASRLGSYNEQFF.

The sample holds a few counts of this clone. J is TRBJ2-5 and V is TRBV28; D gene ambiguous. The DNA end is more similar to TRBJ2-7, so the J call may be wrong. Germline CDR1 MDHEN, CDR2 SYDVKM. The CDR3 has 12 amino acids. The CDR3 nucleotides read TGTGCCAGCAGTTTCGCCGGCTACGAGCAGTACTTC. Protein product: CASSFAGYEQYF.

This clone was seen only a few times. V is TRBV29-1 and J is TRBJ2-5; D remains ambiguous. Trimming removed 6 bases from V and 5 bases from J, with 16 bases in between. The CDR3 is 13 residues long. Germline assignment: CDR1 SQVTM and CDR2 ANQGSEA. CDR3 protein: CSVRPDAGETQYF. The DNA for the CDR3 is TGCAGCGTCAGGCCCGACGCCGGCGAGACCCAGTACTTC.

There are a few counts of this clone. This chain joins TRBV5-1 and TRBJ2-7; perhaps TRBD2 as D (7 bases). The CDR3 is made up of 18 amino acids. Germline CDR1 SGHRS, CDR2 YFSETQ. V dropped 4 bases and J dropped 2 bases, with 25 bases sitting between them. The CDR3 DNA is TGCGCCAGCAGCCTAAAGTCGGGGGGACACGGGAACACCTACGAGCAGTACTTC. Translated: CASSLKSGGHGNTYEQYF.

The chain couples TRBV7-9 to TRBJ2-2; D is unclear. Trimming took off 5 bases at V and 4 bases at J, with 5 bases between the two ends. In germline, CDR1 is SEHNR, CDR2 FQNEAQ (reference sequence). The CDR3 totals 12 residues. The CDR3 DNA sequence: TGTGCCAGCAGCCCGCCCACCGGGGAGCTGTTTTTT. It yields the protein CASSPPTGELFF. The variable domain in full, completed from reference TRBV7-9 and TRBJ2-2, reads DTGVSQNPRHKITKRGQNVTFRCDPISEHNRLYWYRQTLGQGPEFLTYFQNEAQLEKSRLLSDRFSAERPKGSFSTLEIQRTEQGDSAMYLCASSPPTGELFFGEGSRLTVL.

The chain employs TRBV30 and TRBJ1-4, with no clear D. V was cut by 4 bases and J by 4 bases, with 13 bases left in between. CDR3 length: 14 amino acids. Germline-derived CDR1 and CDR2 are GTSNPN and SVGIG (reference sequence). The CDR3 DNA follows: TGTGCCTGGAATTCCCCACGAGATAATGAAAAACTGTTTTTT. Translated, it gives CAWNSPRDNEKLFF.

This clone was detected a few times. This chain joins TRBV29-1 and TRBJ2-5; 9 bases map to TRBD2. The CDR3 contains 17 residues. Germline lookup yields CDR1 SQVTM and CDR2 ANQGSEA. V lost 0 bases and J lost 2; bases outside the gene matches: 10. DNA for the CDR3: TGCAGCGTTGAAGATCCGACTAGCGGAGGGAAGCAAGAGACCCAGTACTTC. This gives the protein CSVEDPTSGGKQETQYF.

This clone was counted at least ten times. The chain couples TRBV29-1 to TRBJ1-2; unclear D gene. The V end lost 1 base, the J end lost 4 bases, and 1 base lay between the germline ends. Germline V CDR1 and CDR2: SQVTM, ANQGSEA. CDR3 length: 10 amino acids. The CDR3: CSVEGYGYTF. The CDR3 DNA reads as TGCAGCGTTGAAGGCTATGGCTACACCTTC. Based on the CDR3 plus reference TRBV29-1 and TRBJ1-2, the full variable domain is SAVISQKPSRDICQRGTSLTIQCQVDSQVTMMFWYRQQPGQSLTLIATANQGSEATYESGFVIDKFPISRPNLTFSTLTVSNMSPEDSSIYLCSVEGYGYTFGSGTRLTVV.